Listed below are T cell receptor beta chains from one sample, sequenced in a study of cytomegalovirus exposure and HLA in healthy donors. Clones were read by immunoSEQ multiplex PCR, and TCRdb kept only the in-frame ones, dropping some. The table has fewer than 200,000 clones, about 85% seen once. Specimen: PBMCs. The receptors here all came from a young man in good health and CMV-seropositive. The CDR3 runs from the conserved cysteine through the conserved F or W. D genes are given only for firm matches. Size tells how often a clone was seen (once, few, many) or the class of an expanded clone, and some rows leave it out.

d_call,clone_size,v_call,j_call,cdr3_aa,cdr3_nt
NA,few,TRBV21-1,TRBJ1-5,CASRGSLRGNQPQHF,TGTGCCAGCAGGGGGAGCCTTAGGGGCAATCAGCCCCAGCATTTT
NA,NA,TRBV23-1,TRBJ1-5,CASTLSSVPKAYSNQPQHF,TGCGCCAGCACATTGTCGAGCGTACCAAAAGCCTATAGCAATCAGCCCCAGCATTTT
TRBD2,few,TRBV6-5,TRBJ2-4,CATKTGGDGSQYF,TGTGCCACCAAAACGGGGGGGGATGGTAGTCAGTACTTC
NA,NA,TRBV6-1,TRBJ1-1,CASTGVVDTEAFF,TGTGCCAGCACAGGGGTGGTGGACACTGAAGCTTTCTTT
NA,NA,TRBV9,TRBJ2-1,CASSPRAPGYNEQFF,TGTGCCAGCAGCCCCAGAGCCCCAGGCTACAATGAGCAGTTCTTC
TRBD1,NA,TRBV9,TRBJ1-4,CASSVTGSEKLFF,TGTGCCAGCAGCGTGACAGGGAGCGAAAAACTGTTTTTT
TRBD1,NA,TRBV5-4,TRBJ2-1,CASSQKTGGYNEQFF,TGTGCCAGCAGCCAAAAGACAGGGGGCTACAATGAGCAGTTCTTC
TRBD1,once,TRBV6-1,TRBJ2-3,CASSEAIGQGFTDTQYF,TGTGCCAGCAGTGAAGCCATTGGACAGGGGTTCACAGATACGCAGTATTTT
NA,NA,TRBV7-3,TRBJ2-2,CASQKQGNTGELFF,TGTGCCAGCCAAAAACAGGGGAACACCGGGGAGCTGTTTTTT
TRBD1,NA,TRBV9,TRBJ2-3,CASSAQQGGTDTQYF,TGTGCCAGCAGCGCACAACAGGGGGGCACAGATACGCAGTATTTT
TRBD1,NA,TRBV5-1,TRBJ2-7,CASSLVGQDYEQYF,TGCGCCAGCAGCTTGGTTGGACAGGACTACGAGCAGTACTTC
TRBD1,NA,TRBV5-1,TRBJ1-4,CASSWGQGVTTNEKLFF,TGCGCCAGCAGCTGGGGACAGGGGGTGACAACTAATGAAAAACTGTTTTTT
NA,NA,TRBV14,TRBJ2-2,CASSQARLPGELFF,TGTGCCAGCAGCCAAGCCAGGCTGCCCGGGGAGCTGTTTTTT
NA,NA,TRBV7-9,TRBJ1-2,CASSLVAGNYGYTF,TGTGCCAGCAGCTTAGTGGCAGGGAATTATGGCTACACCTTC
TRBD2,NA,TRBV6-5,TRBJ2-2,CASSSGGYTGELFF,TGTGCCAGCAGCTCGGGGGGGTATACCGGGGAGCTGTTTTTT
TRBD2,few,TRBV4-2,TRBJ2-3,CASSQESGGPDTQYF,TGTGCCAGCAGCCAAGAATCGGGGGGGCCAGATACGCAGTATTTT
NA,NA,TRBV7-7,TRBJ1-5,CASSLWSGAINQPQHF,TGTGCTAGCAGCTTGTGGTCAGGGGCGATCAATCAGCCCCAGCATTTT
NA,NA,TRBV11-1,TRBJ2-7,CASSWTNGGPGEQYF,TGTGCCAGCAGTTGGACTAACGGGGGTCCCGGGGAGCAGTACTTC
NA,NA,TRBV21-1,TRBJ1-1,CASSNNVWSAEAFF,TGTGCCAGCAGCAATAATGTGTGGAGCGCTGAAGCTTTCTTT
NA,NA,TRBV11-3,TRBJ1-1,CASSLGPGRNTEAFF,TGTGCCAGCAGCTTAGGGCCAGGCAGGAACACTGAAGCTTTCTTT
TRBD2,NA,TRBV5-4,TRBJ2-5,CASSLASPGGIGETQYF,TGTGCCAGCAGCTTGGCTTCCCCGGGAGGGATAGGAGAGACCCAGTACTTC
NA,NA,TRBV7-2,TRBJ2-1,CASSPGLFLFF,TGTGCCAGCAGCCCGGGACTTTTTCTGTTCTTC
NA,NA,TRBV12-5,TRBJ1-2,CASVQMPGTLTNYGYTF,TGTGCTAGTGTTCAGATGCCCGGGACTCTCACTAACTATGGCTACACCTTC
NA,NA,TRBV9,TRBJ2-3,CASSVGTTVDTQYF,TGTGCCAGCAGCGTAGGGACTACGGTAGATACGCAGTATTTT
NA,NA,TRBV5-8,TRBJ2-5,CASSLARVSETQYF,TGTGCCAGCAGCTTGGCTCGGGTTTCAGAGACCCAGTACTTC
NA,few,TRBV14,TRBJ1-4,CASLAEKLFF,TGTGCCAGCTTGGCCGAAAAACTGTTTTTT
TRBD2,few,TRBV2,TRBJ2-5,CASSEATGGGETQYF,TGTGCCAGCAGTGAAGCCACTGGGGGAGGGGAGACCCAGTACTTC
NA,NA,TRBV30,TRBJ2-1,CAWSARVHSYNEQFF,TGTGCCTGGAGCGCCCGGGTTCACTCCTACAATGAGCAGTTCTTC
NA,once,TRBV7-6,TRBJ1-1,CASSLADADTEAFF,TGTGCCAGCAGCTTAGCCGATGCAGACACTGAAGCTTTCTTT
TRBD1,NA,TRBV5-1,TRBJ1-2,CASSSQGKYDYGYTF,TGCGCCAGCAGCTCACAGGGGAAGTACGACTATGGCTACACCTTC
TRBD2,once,TRBV25-1,TRBJ2-1,CASTRGGLHEQFF,TGTGCCAGCACCCGGGGGGGCCTCCATGAGCAGTTCTTC
TRBD2,NA,TRBV7-3,TRBJ2-5,CASSTGLQETQYF,TGTGCCAGCAGCACGGGACTACAAGAGACCCAGTACTTC
NA,NA,TRBV6-6,TRBJ2-1,CASSYRSYNEQFF,TGTGCCAGCAGTTACAGGAGTTACAATGAGCAGTTCTTC
TRBD1,NA,TRBV13,TRBJ1-1,CASSSRPGTGNTEAFF,TGTGCCAGCAGCTCACGTCCCGGGACAGGGAACACTGAAGCTTTCTTT
TRBD1,NA,TRBV19,TRBJ1-4,CASSTRDRATNEKLFF,TGTGCCAGTAGTACCCGGGACAGGGCAACTAATGAAAAACTGTTTTTT
NA,NA,TRBV19,TRBJ1-5,CASTKGDTVYSNQPQHF,TGTGCCAGTACGAAGGGGGATACAGTTTATAGCAATCAGCCCCAGCATTTT
NA,NA,TRBV29-1,TRBJ2-7,CSVEDGDNQYF,TGCAGCGTTGAAGATGGGGACAACCAGTACTTC
TRBD1,NA,TRBV11-2,TRBJ1-3,CASSLGTGGASGNTIYF,TGTGCCAGCAGCCTTGGGACAGGGGGCGCCTCTGGAAACACCATATATTTT
TRBD1,NA,TRBV7-2,TRBJ2-3,CASSLVGTGADTQYF,TGTGCCAGCAGCTTAGTGGGGACAGGGGCAGATACGCAGTATTTT
TRBD1,NA,TRBV29-1,TRBJ2-1,CSVDAQGAGNEQFF,TGCAGCGTTGATGCGCAGGGGGCAGGGAATGAGCAGTTCTTC
TRBD1,NA,TRBV7-8,TRBJ1-1,CASSFGTGREAFF,TGTGCCAGCAGCTTTGGGACAGGGCGTGAAGCTTTCTTT
NA,NA,TRBV9,TRBJ2-1,CASSVDGQGYEQFF,TGTGCCAGCAGCGTAGATGGCCAGGGATATGAGCAGTTCTTC
NA,NA,TRBV10-3,TRBJ2-7,CAISESRAPGQYF,TGTGCCATCAGTGAGTCGAGGGCGCCGGGGCAGTACTTC
NA,few,TRBV11-2,TRBJ2-3,CASSLDRGSLDTQYF,TGTGCCAGCAGCTTAGATCGAGGTAGCCTAGATACGCAGTATTTT
TRBD2,NA,TRBV6-6,TRBJ2-5,CASSSKRGGLAETQYF,TGTGCCAGCAGTTCAAAGCGGGGGGGCCTGGCAGAGACCCAGTACTTC
NA,NA,TRBV19,TRBJ1-6,CASSIPGDSPLHF,TGTGCCAGTAGTATACCGGGGGATTCACCCCTCCACTTT
TRBD1,NA,TRBV16,TRBJ2-7,CASSQDRGPPYEQYF,TGTGCCAGCAGCCAAGACAGGGGTCCCCCCTACGAGCAGTACTTC
TRBD2,once,TRBV5-8,TRBJ2-7,CASSADGIAGGNYEQYF,TGTGCCAGCAGCGCGGACGGTATAGCGGGGGGAAACTACGAGCAGTACTTC
NA,NA,TRBV7-6,TRBJ2-1,CASSPGTPNSYNEQFF,TGTGCCAGCAGCCCCGGGACTCCCAACTCCTACAATGAGCAGTTCTTC
NA,NA,TRBV9,TRBJ2-5,CASNPRRFEETQYF,TGTGCCAGCAACCCAAGGAGATTCGAAGAGACCCAGTACTTC
TRBD2,few,TRBV5-4,TRBJ2-2,CASSLASSGGNRELFF,TGTGCCAGCAGCTTGGCTTCTAGCGGGGGCAATAGGGAGCTGTTTTTT
TRBD2,few,TRBV29-1,TRBJ2-1,CSGRLAGESNEQFF,TGCAGCGGGAGACTAGCGGGGGAGTCCAATGAGCAGTTCTTC
NA,NA,TRBV5-6,TRBJ1-5,CASSPAGRQPQHF,TGTGCCAGCAGCCCCGCTGGGCGTCAGCCCCAGCATTTT
NA,NA,TRBV9,TRBJ2-3,CASSGSIREGGTDTQYF,TGTGCCAGCAGCGGGTCCATCCGAGAGGGAGGAACAGATACGCAGTATTTT
NA,NA,TRBV4-3,TRBJ1-4,CASSQQSGLGEKLFF,TGCGCCAGCAGCCAGCAAAGCGGTTTGGGTGAAAAACTGTTTTTT
NA,NA,TRBV27,TRBJ2-1,CASSQDWGYNEQFF,TGTGCCAGCAGTCAGGACTGGGGCTACAATGAGCAGTTCTTC
NA,NA,TRBV4-3,TRBJ1-2,CASSQDLRGGSSYGYTF,TGCGCCAGCAGCCAAGATCTCCGGGGAGGCAGCTCCTATGGCTACACCTTC